This T cell receptor (beta chain) was sequenced for a study of CD8+ T cells in alopecia areata. Isolated RNA was reverse transcribed into cDNA used as the sequencing template. The assay was immunoSEQ multiplex PCR, and TCRdb's table has in-frame clones only and misses some. The top ten hold under 5% of the sample, which has over 150,000 clones, about 56% seen once. The authors sorted CD4+ and CD8+ T cells from PBMCs. With regard to this clone: What it binds is unknown.

Notes on the study in general: Among patients, TCR sharing was less clear than in mice, a difference possibly due in part to HLA diversity in the patient population. Across lesional scalp, and particularly alopecia totalis/universalis, clonality surpassed that of normal scalp.

Between the trimmed V and J ends, which lost 4 bases and 7 bases, there was a span of 9 bases. CDR3 length: 12 residues. The germline V gene encodes CDR1 SGHNT and CDR2 YYREEE (reference sequence). J is TRBJ1-5 and V is TRBV5-4; D remains ambiguous. The specimen was CD8+ T cells sorted from blood. This receptor was identified in a human donor in good health. The CDR3 sequence is CASSQDDQPQHF. Here the CDR3 DNA reads TGTGCCAGCAGCCAGGACGACCAGCCCCAGCATTTT.